The 10 T cell receptor beta chains reported below all come from one sample, sequenced in a study of T cells in Graves' hyperthyroidism and ophthalmopathy. TCR beta CDR3 regions were amplified from RNA transcripts. The TCR CDR3 was amplified in a first-round RT-PCR using the HTBI primer set. One entry per CDR3 protein results from TCRdb running MiXCR on the multiplex PCR reads. Among about 610,000 distinct CDR3 sequences listed, roughly 16% were seen once. Sequencing input: blood. These receptors were taken from a woman aged 40 to 49 with Graves' ophthalmopathy.

V gene TRBV5-1 combines with J gene TRBJ1-5; 7 positions agree with TRBD1. This CDR3 is built from 16 residues. The V segment lost 4 bases and the J segment 0 bases; nucleotides outside the gene matches: 7. Germline lookup yields CDR1 SGHRS and CDR2 YFSETQ. The DNA for the CDR3 is TGCGCCAGCAGCCCAGGGGGGGTTTATAGCAATCAGCCCCAGCATTTT. Protein sequence: CASSPGGVYSNQPQHF. Combining the CDR3 with reference TRBV5-1 and TRBJ1-5 gives the whole variable domain KAGVTQTPRYLIKTRGQQVTLSCSPISGHRSVSWYQQTPGQGLQFLFEYFSETQRNKGNFPGRFSGRQFSNSRSEMNVSTLELGDSALYLCASSPGGVYSNQPQHFGDGTRLSIL.

This clonotype showed up many times. This chain links TRBV6-1 with TRBJ2-1; D is perhaps TRBD1 (6 bases). Germline V gene lookup returns CDR1 MNHNS and CDR2 SASEGT. V gave up 6 bases and J gave up 7 bases, with 19 bases separating them. The CDR3 loop spans 15 amino acids. The CDR3 protein is CASSLGTPANNEQFF. In DNA form, the CDR3 reads TGTGCCAGCAGCCTCGGGACACCTGCAAATAATGAGCAGTTCTTC.

There are many counts of this clonotype. The V and J genes are TRBV15 and TRBJ2-3; 7 nucleotides match TRBD2. CDR3 length: 16 residues. Germline values: CDR1 LNHNV, CDR2 YYDKDF (reference sequence). V dropped 0 bases and J dropped 4; count of bases not matched to a gene: 7. CDR3 region: CATSRDLPSGPDTQYF. Written as DNA, the CDR3 is TGTGCCACCAGCAGAGATCTTCCTAGCGGTCCAGATACGCAGTATTTT.

The CDR3 reads CASSPRGGLDTEAFF. DNA for the CDR3: TGTGCCAGCAGCCCGAGGGGGGGGTTGGACACTGAAGCTTTCTTT. The rearrangement uses TRBV13 and TRBJ1-1; weak D call: TRBD1 (6 bases). This CDR3 is 15 amino acids long. Trimming stripped 5 bases from V and 3 bases from J, with 16 bases between. CDR1 is PRHDT and CDR2 is FYEKMQ in the germline V gene (reference sequence).

The V call is TRBV4-1, the J call TRBJ2-3; D is perhaps TRBD2 (5 bases). Germline loops: CDR1 MGHRA, CDR2 YSYEKL. This CDR3 contains 16 residues. Trimming cost V 1 base and J 3 bases, with 14 bases left between them. The CDR3 here is CASSQGAEIITDTQYF. The CDR3 DNA sequence: TGCGCCAGCAGCCAAGGAGCGGAGATAATAACAGATACGCAGTATTTT.

This clonotype occurred many times. This chain links TRBV5-1 with TRBJ2-6; D is perhaps TRBD2 (5 bases). Germline V gene sequence: CDR1 SGHRS, CDR2 YFSETQ. The V end was cut by 0 bases, the J end by 3 bases, with 10 bases between. The CDR3 contains 16 residues. CDR3 sequence reads: CASSLARGNGANVLTF. The CDR3 DNA follows: TGCGCCAGCAGCTTGGCCCGGGGTAATGGGGCCAACGTCCTGACTTTC.

This clonotype was found a few times. The genes are TRBV19 and TRBJ2-3; a possible D gene is TRBD2 (6 bases). Germline CDR1 is LNHDA and CDR2 is SQIVND (reference sequence). Trimming removed 3 bases from V and 0 bases from J, with 7 bases in between. This CDR3 contains 14 residues. CDR3 in DNA: TGTGCCAGTAGTATTGGGACTAGCACAGATACGCAGTATTTT. This codes for CASSIGTSTDTQYF. The full variable domain, completed using reference TRBV19 and TRBJ2-3, is DGGITQSPKYLFRKEGQNVTLSCEQNLNHDAMYWYRQDPGQGLRLIYYSQIVNDFQKGDIAEGYSVSREKKESFPLTVTSAQKNPTAFYLCASSIGTSTDTQYFGPGTRLTVL.

This clonotype was detected only a few times. CDR3 DNA sequence: TGCGCCAGCAGCCGTGGACAGTTCAAAGAGACCCAGTACTTC. It codes for CASSRGQFKETQYF. The rearrangement links TRBV5-1 to TRBJ2-5; a weak D match, TRBD1 (6 bases). Germline loops: CDR1 SGHRS, CDR2 YFSETQ. The V end was cut by 4 bases, the J end by 3 bases, with 13 bases between. The CDR3 contains 14 residues.

The table lists this clonotype with many counts. The chain recombines TRBV2 with TRBJ1-5; TRBD1 agrees at 9 bases. Germline CDR1 SNHLY, CDR2 FYNNEI. The CDR3 has 15 residues. The ends lost 6 bases at V and 5 bases at J; junction bases unmatched: 8. CDR3 sequence (DNA): TGTGCCAGCAGCCTGGACAGGGGAGGCCATCAGCCCCAGCATTTT. Protein: CASSLDRGGHQPQHF. The full variable domain, its missing parts supplied by reference TRBV2 and TRBJ1-5, is EPEVTQTPSHQVTQMGQEVILRCVPISNHLYFYWYRQILGQKVEFLVSFYNNEISEKSEIFDDQFSVERPDGSNFTLKIRSTKLEDSAMYFCASSLDRGGHQPQHFGDGTRLSIL.

At least ten counts were recorded for this clonotype. The chain combines TRBV5-1 with TRBJ2-7, with 13 nucleotides matching TRBD2. There are 17 residues in the CDR3. Germline CDR1 and CDR2: SGHRS and YFSETQ. Germline trimming cut 1 base from V and 1 base from J; bases unmatched to any gene: 5. The chain's CDR3 is CASSLTGLAGLSYEQYF. The CDR3 nucleotides read TGCGCCAGCAGCTTGACGGGACTAGCGGGACTTTCCTACGAGCAGTACTTC.